Below are 17 T cell receptor beta chains sequenced from a single sample in a study of technical replicates of blood from a few donors. Assay used: immunoSEQ multiplex PCR; TCRdb lists only in-frame clones, some missing. This repertoire shows approximately 87,000 clones, 85% to 95% found once; its top ten account for approximately 0.36%. The material sequenced was T cells isolated from PBMCs. The source of these receptors is a human donor in good health.

The chain employs TRBV5-1 and TRBJ2-7, with 8 bases matching TRBD1. Per germline, CDR1 SGHRS and CDR2 YFSETQ. V dropped 4 bases and J dropped 6; count of bases not matched to a gene: 12. The CDR3 spans 15 residues. CDR3 protein: CASSRDGQGRFEQYF. The CDR3 nucleotides are TGCGCCAGCAGCCGCGATGGACAGGGTCGATTCGAGCAGTACTTC.

This rearrangement joins TRBV28 to TRBJ2-7, with TRBD1 matching over 12 bases. V trimming: 3 bases; J trimming: 7 bases; junction bases outside the gene matches: 10. The CDR3 covers 16 residues. In germline, CDR1 is MDHEN, CDR2 SYDVKM. CDR3 bases: TGTGCCAGCAGTTTTCCCACGGGGACAGGGGGCAAGGAGCAGTACTTC. Protein: CASSFPTGTGGKEQYF.

CDR3 protein: CASRKVDYGYTF. The CDR3 region has the DNA TGTGCCAGCAGAAAAGTAGACTATGGCTACACCTTC. This chain connects TRBV7-2 to TRBJ1-2; D is undetermined. Trimming pared 6 bases from V and 3 bases from J, leaving 8 bases between. The length of the CDR3 is 12 residues. Germline assignment: CDR1 SGHTA and CDR2 FQGNSA.

The J gene is TRBJ2-2, the V gene TRBV7-2; maybe TRBD2 (6 bases). Germline loops: CDR1 SGHTA, CDR2 FQGNSA. The CDR3 consists of 15 residues. With 1 base removed from V and 0 bases from J, the gap between germline ends came to 6 bases. Written as DNA, the CDR3 is TGTGCCAGCAGCTTAGGACTAGCGAACACCGGGGAGCTGTTTTTT. Amino acid sequence: CASSLGLANTGELFF.

In this sample, this clone turned up once. The chain uses TRBV5-6 and TRBJ2-3; 7 bases match TRBD1. V gave up 4 bases and J gave up 1 base; unmatched junction bases: 9. Germline loops: CDR1 SGHDT, CDR2 YYEEEE. The length of the CDR3 is 16 residues. CDR3 nucleotides: TGTGCCAGCAGCGGCCTAACAGGGGTTGGCACAGATACGCAGTATTTT. Its protein is CASSGLTGVGTDTQYF.

The chain's CDR3 is CASSPFGGTEAFF. In DNA, the CDR3 is TGTGCCAGCAGTCCGTTCGGAGGCACTGAAGCTTTCTTT. V gene TRBV6-1 combines with J gene TRBJ1-1; D is uncertain. There are 13 residues in the CDR3. The V end lost 5 bases, the J end lost 4 bases, and 11 bases lay between the germline ends. Germline CDR1 and CDR2: MNHNS and SASEGT.

The chain employs TRBV21-1 and TRBJ2-1; TRBD2 was called by the table and not checked on the DNA. TRBV21-1 has pseudogene status. This CDR3 has 13 residues. CDR3 sequence reads: CASTGSAYNEQFF. The CDR3 DNA reads as TGTGCCAGCACCGGGAGTGCCTACAATGAGCAGTTCTTC.

In this sample, this clone turned up once. This rearrangement joins TRBV11-1 to TRBJ2-3, with TRBD2 identical over 12 bases. The CDR3 extends over 17 amino acids. The J segment lost 6 bases and the V segment lost 1 base, leaving 8 bases of the junction unmatched. Germline V gene data show CDR1 as SGHAT and CDR2 as FQDESV (reference sequence). CDR3 protein: CASSLDGLAGISDTQYF. CDR3 coding DNA: TGTGCCAGCAGCTTAGACGGACTAGCGGGAATATCGGATACGCAGTATTTT.

V gene TRBV9 combines with J gene TRBJ2-7; 12 positions match TRBD2. The germline gives CDR1 SGDLS, CDR2 YYNGEE. This CDR3 has 15 residues. Germline trimming cut 0 bases from V and 3 bases from J; bases unmatched to any gene: 1. The CDR3 sequence: CASSVGTSGNYEQYF. The CDR3 region has the DNA TGTGCCAGCAGCGTAGGGACTAGCGGGAACTACGAGCAGTACTTC.

V and J are TRBV21-1 and TRBJ2-7; the listed D gene, TRBD1, was not tested against the DNA. TRBV21-1 is classified as a pseudogene. The CDR3 is made up of 14 amino acids. CDR3 in DNA: TGTGCCAGCAGCAAAGCGCTCAGGAACTACGAGCAGTACTTC. Amino acids: CASSKALRNYEQYF.

The V call is TRBV9, the J call TRBJ2-7; 9 nucleotides line up with TRBD1. Per germline, CDR1 SGDLS and CDR2 YYNGEE. This CDR3 has 14 residues. The J segment lost 5 bases and the V segment lost 0 bases, leaving 3 bases of the junction unmatched. The CDR3 region has the DNA TGTGCCAGCAGCGTAGGGAGGGACAGGGACGAGCAGTACTTC. Encoded protein: CASSVGRDRDEQYF. Supplemented by reference TRBV9 and TRBJ2-7, the full variable domain reads DSGVTQTPKHLITATGQRVTLRCSPRSGDLSVYWYQQSLDQGLQFLIQYYNGEERAKGNILERFSAQQFPDLHSELNLSSLELGDSALYFCASSVGRDRDEQYFGPGTRLTVT.

V is TRBV19 and J is TRBJ2-1, with 8 bases matching TRBD2. Germline V gene sequence: CDR1 LNHDA, CDR2 SQIVND (reference sequence). There are 14 residues in the CDR3. The ends lost 7 bases at V and 7 bases at J; junction bases unmatched: 9. The DNA of the CDR3 is TGTGCCAGTAAGGACCCGGGAGGGAGAAATGAGCAGTTCTTC. Its protein is CASKDPGGRNEQFF.

The CDR3 spells CASTSLSRDRVRNEQFF. CDR3 coding DNA: TGTGCCAGCACCTCTCTATCCAGGGATAGAGTGCGGAATGAGCAGTTCTTC. The chain has TRBV13 and TRBJ2-1, with D perhaps matching TRBD1 (5 bases). V shed 7 bases and J shed 7 bases, with 26 bases lying between them. This CDR3 comprises 17 residues. CDR1 and CDR2 from the germline V gene are PRHDT and FYEKMQ (reference sequence).

The J gene is TRBJ2-1, the V gene TRBV6-6, with TRBD2 matching 8 bases. CDR3 length equals 15 residues. The junction had 3 bases not matched to a gene; V was cut back by 1 base and J by 4 bases. Germline V gene sequence: CDR1 MNHNY, CDR2 SVGAGI (reference sequence). In DNA form, the CDR3 reads TGTGCCAGCAGTTACTTGCGGGAGGCTTACAATGAGCAGTTCTTC. Translated: CASSYLREAYNEQFF.

The chain combines TRBV29-1 with TRBJ2-7; 7 bases fit TRBD1. The CDR3 runs to 14 residues. The germline V gene encodes CDR1 SQVTM and CDR2 ANQGSEA. Trimming at V came to 3 bases and at J to 6 bases, leaving 11 bases not matched to a gene. The CDR3 DNA follows: TGCAGCGTTGAGTCACCCCAAACAGGGGTCGAGCAGTACTTC. Protein: CSVESPQTGVEQYF.

The chain has TRBV27 and TRBJ2-7, with D possibly TRBD2 on 5 matching bases. The CDR3 covers 14 residues. CDR1 and CDR2 (germline): MNHEY, SMNVEV (reference sequence). V lost 4 bases, J lost 1 base, and 11 bases lay in between. DNA for the CDR3: TGTGCCAGCAGTTCCCGAGGGAAGTCCTACGAGCAGTACTTC. Translation gives CASSSRGKSYEQYF.

The chain combines TRBV5-1 with TRBJ2-1, with D tentatively TRBD2 (6 bases). From germline, CDR1 is SGHRS and CDR2 YFSETQ. V was cut by 5 bases and J by 0 bases, with 12 bases left in between. The CDR3 runs to 15 residues. CDR3 protein: CASRTGTGSYNEQFF. The CDR3 DNA reads TGCGCCAGCAGGACCGGGACTGGCTCCTACAATGAGCAGTTCTTC.